This T cell receptor (beta chain) was documented in a study of CD8 T cells in ankylosing spondylitis. CDR3 size: 12 residues. CDR1 is SGDLS, CDR2 YYNGEE, per germline. J was trimmed by 7 bases and V by 4 bases; bases with no gene match: 2. Quantitative molecular-barcoded 5'-RACE generated the TCR beta libraries. Using its own MiXCR run on the 5' RACE reads, TCRdb lists one record per CDR3 protein. The data contain about 240,000 distinct CDR3 sequences, about 10% of them singletons. This clonotype appeared many times. Its matching antigen is unknown. Study-level points and caveats: Significant enrichment of disease-linked clones was reportedly seen in matched ankylosing spondylitis synovial fluid. In peripheral blood, disease-linked CD8+ clones occurred at relatively low frequencies. Blood from ankylosing spondylitis patients appeared to carry a characteristic roughly 8-variant TCR beta motif.

The sample was blood, either unsorted or a sorted T cell fraction (not recorded which). The J gene is TRBJ2-1, the V gene TRBV9; 7 positions agree with TRBD2. The origin of this receptor is a male donor with ankylosing spondylitis or in good health (not recorded which). CDR3 amino acids: CASSRDYNEQFF. The CDR3 DNA is TGTGCCAGCAGCAGGGACTATAATGAGCAGTTCTTC.